This T cell receptor beta chain was captured in a study of blood T cell repertoires in COVID-19. At the level of the study: The United States, Italy and Spain were the sources of the acute and convalescent COVID-19 samples. The cDNA or gDNA used as material had been derived from T cells, B-cell-depleted T cells, or PBMCs.

Original processing notes: Amplification with reference gene primers provided the estimates of nucleated cell counts. Here immunoSEQ multiplex PCR was the method, and the copy in TCRdb shows in-frame clones only, minus some. V and J calls and clone size are given by that table; D and trimming were obtained from the DNA. The table includes tens of thousands of clones, about 86% detected once. V lost 0 bases to trimming and J lost 0 bases; unmatched junction nucleotides: 10. The CDR3 covers 17 residues. CDR1 is GTSNPN and CDR2 is SVGIG in the germline V gene (reference sequence). This receptor was taken from a woman older than 75 in a cohort sampled during active or convalescent COVID-19. The rearrangement joins TRBV30 to TRBJ2-7, with 8 bases that match TRBD2. Material: peripheral blood. DNA for the CDR3: TGTGCCTGGAGTGTCGGAACTAGCGGCACCAGCTCCTACGAGCAGTACGTC. Translation: CAWSVGTSGTSSYEQYV.